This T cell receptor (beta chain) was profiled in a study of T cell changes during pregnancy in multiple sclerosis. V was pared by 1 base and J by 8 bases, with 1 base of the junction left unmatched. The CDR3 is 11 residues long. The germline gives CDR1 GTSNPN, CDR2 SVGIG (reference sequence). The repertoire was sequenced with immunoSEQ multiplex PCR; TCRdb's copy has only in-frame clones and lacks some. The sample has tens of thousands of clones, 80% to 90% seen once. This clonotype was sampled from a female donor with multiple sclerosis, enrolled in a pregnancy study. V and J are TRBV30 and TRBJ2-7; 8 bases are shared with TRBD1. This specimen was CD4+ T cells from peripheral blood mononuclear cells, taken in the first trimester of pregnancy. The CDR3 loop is CAWSGTGKQYF. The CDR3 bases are TGTGCCTGGAGTGGGACAGGGAAGCAGTACTTC.